This passage covers 21 T cell receptor beta chains from one sample sequenced in a study of blood T cell repertoires in COVID-19. The data were produced by immunoSEQ multiplex PCR, yet TCRdb's version contains in-frame clones alone and is incomplete. The table has 180,000 or so clones, approximately 92% seen once. Specimen: PBMCs or T cells enriched from blood (not recorded which). The receptor set was obtained from a woman between 35 and 50 years old with acute COVID-19.

The rearrangement uses TRBV29-1 and TRBJ2-3; tentative D call: TRBD2 (5 bases). The CDR3 is 15 amino acids. Germline V gene data show CDR1 as SQVTM and CDR2 as ANQGSEA. Between the trimmed V and J ends, which lost 3 bases and 1 base, there was a span of 14 bases. The CDR3 region has the DNA TGCAGCGTTGAGGTTCTCGGGGATGGCACAGATACGCAGTATTTT. Its protein is CSVEVLGDGTDTQYF.

J is TRBJ2-5 and V is TRBV2; 11 nucleotides line up with TRBD2. With V trimmed by 3 bases and J by 6 bases, 9 bases remained unmatched. This CDR3 contains 16 residues. The V gene's germline CDR1 is SNHLY and CDR2 FYNNEI. The CDR3 reads CASSDGISGGAKTQYF. Here the CDR3 DNA reads TGTGCCAGCAGTGATGGGATTAGCGGGGGGGCGAAGACCCAGTACTTC.

V is TRBV5-1 and J is TRBJ1-1; 7 bases fit TRBD1. The germline CDR1 and CDR2 sequences are SGHRS and YFSETQ. The CDR3 consists of 16 residues. With V trimmed by 0 bases and J by 0 bases, 5 bases remained unmatched. In DNA, the CDR3 is TGCGCCAGCAGCTTGGTGACAGGGCCTGTGAACACTGAAGCTTTCTTT. Encoded protein: CASSLVTGPVNTEAFF.

This chain links TRBV30 with TRBJ1-5; tentative D call: TRBD1 (6 bases). The CDR3 loop spans 13 amino acids. The V gene lost 4 bases and the J gene lost 3 bases, with 10 bases spanning the gap. Germline-derived CDR1 and CDR2 are GTSNPN and SVGIG (reference sequence). The CDR3 DNA reads as TGTGCCTGGACCTCAGGGGACAATCAGCCCCAGCATTTT. It specifies CAWTSGDNQPQHF.

V is TRBV29-1 and J is TRBJ2-7, with TRBD2 matching over 13 bases. This CDR3 is 13 amino acids long. The V gene's germline CDR1 is SQVTM and CDR2 ANQGSEA. V gave up 6 bases and J gave up 5 bases; unmatched junction bases: 4. This CDR3 reads CSVRTSGSHEQYF. CDR3 bases: TGCAGCGTCAGGACTAGCGGGAGCCACGAGCAGTACTTC.

The chain is built from TRBV13 and TRBJ2-5, with a possible D match to TRBD2 (6 bases). V lost 0 bases and J lost 5, with 10 bases in between. Germline loops: CDR1 PRHDT, CDR2 FYEKMQ (reference sequence). The CDR3 has 14 amino acids. CDR3: CASSLGAGTETQYF. CDR3 DNA: TGTGCCAGCAGCTTAGGGGCGGGAACCGAGACCCAGTACTTC.

The rearrangement uses TRBV6-5 and TRBJ2-7, with TRBD2 identical over 7 bases. The CDR3 is 16 residues long. Germline lookup yields CDR1 MNHEY and CDR2 SVGAGI. With V trimmed by 0 bases and J by 4 bases, 9 bases remained unmatched. The CDR3 sequence is CASSYSRRLAAYEQYF. CDR3 in DNA: TGTGCCAGCAGTTACTCGAGAAGGCTAGCGGCTTACGAGCAGTACTTC.

This chain connects TRBV19 to TRBJ1-1, with 8 bases identical to TRBD1. J lost 11 bases, V lost 5 bases, and 10 bases had no gene match. Germline CDR1 reads LNHDA; CDR2 reads SQIVND (reference sequence). The CDR3 consists of 13 residues. The CDR3 here is CASSHGQGSLAFF. CDR3 sequence (DNA): TGTGCCAGTAGTCACGGACAGGGAAGTCTGGCTTTCTTT.

The rearrangement joins TRBV27 to TRBJ1-1; the D gene is possibly TRBD1 (5 bases). Trimming cost V 3 bases and J 6 bases, with 14 bases left between them. The germline CDR1 and CDR2 sequences are MNHEY and SMNVEV (reference sequence). CDR3 length: 14 residues. The CDR3 protein is CASSFYGGDAEAFF. In DNA form, the CDR3 reads TGTGCCAGCAGTTTTTACGGCGGGGACGCTGAAGCTTTCTTT.

The genes are TRBV30 and TRBJ1-1, with 9 bases lining up with TRBD1. Germline-derived CDR1 and CDR2 are GTSNPN and SVGIG (reference sequence). The CDR3 sequence is 14 residues long. Trimming removed 3 bases from V and 8 bases from J; junction bases left unmatched: 10. CDR3 sequence (DNA): TGTGCCTGGAGCACGGGACAGGGTCTATCAGAAGCTTTCTTT. Encoded protein: CAWSTGQGLSEAFF.

This chain joins TRBV18 and TRBJ2-7; 8 bases are a match to TRBD1. Germline V gene sequence: CDR1 KGHSH, CDR2 LQKENI. The CDR3 extends over 17 amino acids. V lost 4 bases to trimming and J lost 0 bases; unmatched junction nucleotides: 11. The CDR3: CASSRERTGSVSYEQYF. The CDR3 DNA reads as TGTGCCAGCTCACGAGAGAGGACAGGGAGCGTCTCCTACGAGCAGTACTTC.

The chain has TRBV7-2 and TRBJ2-5; possible D gene TRBD2, 5 bases. The CDR3 spans 15 residues. Germline V lookup: CDR1 SGHTA, CDR2 FQGNSA. Trimming removed 2 bases from V and 5 bases from J, with 15 bases in between. This CDR3 is CASSLLREVLETQYF. CDR3 nucleotide sequence: TGTGCCAGCAGCTTATTGAGGGAAGTCCTCGAGACCCAGTACTTC.

The V and J genes are TRBV5-1 and TRBJ1-4; the D gene is possibly TRBD1 (5 bases). The V end was cut by 4 bases, the J end by 7 bases, with 20 bases between. The CDR3 covers 16 residues. The germline V gene encodes CDR1 SGHRS and CDR2 YFSETQ. CDR3 amino acids: CASSPGDRRGSEKLFF. In DNA form, the CDR3 reads TGCGCCAGCAGCCCTGGTGATCGGAGGGGAAGTGAAAAACTGTTTTTT.

The CDR3 region is CASSYTGFSYEQYF. In nucleotides, the CDR3 is TGTGCCAGCAGTTACACGGGTTTCTCCTACGAGCAGTACTTC. This sequence joins TRBV6-2 or TRBV6-3 and TRBJ2-7; no clear D gene. Per germline, CDR1 MNHEY and CDR2 SVGEGT. V lost 2 bases and J lost 0, with 8 bases in between. The CDR3 runs to 14 residues.

The rearrangement uses TRBV19 and TRBJ2-7, with 8 bases lining up with TRBD1. Trimming removed 4 bases from V and 0 bases from J; junction bases left unmatched: 5. Per the germline V gene, CDR1 is LNHDA and CDR2 is SQIVND (reference sequence). This CDR3 is 15 amino acids long. CDR3 amino acids: CASSTGTGVSYEQYF. Written as DNA, the CDR3 is TGTGCCAGTAGTACAGGGACAGGTGTCTCCTACGAGCAGTACTTC.

The chain is built from TRBV7-9 and TRBJ1-1, with 7 positions matching TRBD1. The CDR3 is made up of 12 amino acids. The germline V gene encodes CDR1 SEHNR and CDR2 FQNEAQ (reference sequence). V lost 7 bases and J lost 3; bases outside the gene matches: 2. The CDR3, as DNA: TGTGCCAGCAACAGGGGTTACACTGAAGCTTTCTTT. Protein sequence: CASNRGYTEAFF.

The chain has TRBV19 and TRBJ2-5; tentative D call: TRBD1 (5 bases). Trimming took off 1 base at V and 2 bases at J, with 11 bases between the two ends. The CDR3 runs to 15 residues. Germline V lookup: CDR1 LNHDA, CDR2 SQIVND (reference sequence). The CDR3 loop is CASSIVQDKQETQYF. The CDR3 DNA follows: TGTGCCAGTAGTATAGTGCAGGACAAACAAGAGACCCAGTACTTC.

The gene calls are TRBV2 and TRBJ1-3, with TRBD1 matching 7 bases. J gave up 5 bases and V 2 bases, and 9 bases lay outside the gene matches. CDR1 and CDR2 (germline): SNHLY, FYNNEI. This CDR3 region has 16 residues. Here the CDR3 reads CASSERGTAGRNTIYF. Written as DNA, the CDR3 is TGTGCCAGCAGTGAACGGGGGACAGCTGGCCGAAACACCATATATTTT. Full variable domain (remainder filled in from reference TRBV2 and TRBJ1-3): EPEVTQTPSHQVTQMGQEVILRCVPISNHLYFYWYRQILGQKVEFLVSFYNNEISEKSEIFDDQFSVERPDGSNFTLKIRSTKLEDSAMYFCASSERGTAGRNTIYFGEGSWLTVV.

The rearrangement uses TRBV19 and TRBJ2-1, with 7 bases aligning to TRBD2. Trimming at V came to 5 bases and at J to 9 bases, leaving 7 bases not matched to a gene. CDR1 LNHDA and CDR2 SQIVND come from the germline V gene (reference sequence). The CDR3 consists of 13 residues. The DNA of the CDR3 is TGTGCCAGTAGTTTATGGGCGGGGGTTGAGCAGTTCTTC. It codes for CASSLWAGVEQFF.

This clone has just one count. The chain combines TRBV11-2 with TRBJ2-2; no definite D call. V shed 4 bases and J shed 4 bases, with 4 bases lying between them. Per germline, CDR1 SGHAT and CDR2 FQNNGV. This CDR3 region has 12 residues. The CDR3 spells CASSSGTGELFF. CDR3 in DNA: TGTGCCAGCAGCTCCGGCACCGGGGAGCTGTTTTTT.

The chain couples TRBV9 to TRBJ2-5; 10 bases align to TRBD1. The CDR3 is 15 amino acids. Germline trimming cut 4 bases from V and 5 bases from J; bases unmatched to any gene: 8. Looked up from germline, CDR1 is SGDLS and CDR2 is YYNGEE. CDR3 in amino acids: CASSSGQGTGETQYF. The DNA of the CDR3 is TGTGCCAGCAGCTCGGGACAGGGGACGGGTGAGACCCAGTACTTC.